The clone carrying this T cell receptor beta chain was picked up many times. The data originate from a study of regulatory T cells in long-lasting Graves disease. The sample's time point: persistent/refractory GD, antithyroid drugs over 5 years with positive TRAb. With RNA extracted from PBMCs as input, the TCR library was made. HTBI primers from iRepertoire and Arm-PCR of CDR3 regions yielded the TCR beta libraries. TCRdb recomputed calls from the multiplex PCR reads with MiXCR, one row per CDR3 protein. The data show 400,000 to 500,000 distinct CDR3 sequences, around 23% seen once. Trimming took off 5 bases at V and 3 bases at J, with 17 bases between the two ends. The CDR3 has 16 residues. Germline CDR1 MDHEN, CDR2 SYDVKM.

The receptor comes from a female donor with Graves disease. This chain joins TRBV28 and TRBJ1-5; no clear D. The sample consisted of peripheral blood mononuclear cells (PBMCs), taken when the disease was refractory, from a patient treated with antithyroid drugs. The CDR3 sequence: CASSTTRGGINQPQHF. The CDR3 DNA reads TGTGCCAGCAGTACGACCCGGGGAGGGATCAATCAGCCCCAGCATTTT.